The rows below give T cell receptor beta chains drawn from one sample of a study of low-dose radiotherapy and immunotherapy resistance in tumors. TCRdb processed the reads anew with MiXCR; each CDR3 protein has one entry. This table holds around 80,000 distinct CDR3 sequences, roughly 17% found once. The sequenced sample was PBMCs, obtained after low-dose radiotherapy plus immunotherapy. These receptors came from a male donor with prostate cancer. The CDR3 runs from the conserved cysteine through the conserved F or W. Each record gives: V gene, J gene, CDR3 protein.

v_gene: TRBV7-9; j_gene: TRBJ2-1; CDR3aa: CASSQTSGYEQFF
v_gene: TRBV7-2; j_gene: TRBJ2-7; CDR3aa: CASSGRYEQYF
v_gene: TRBV10-3; j_gene: TRBJ1-5; CDR3aa: CAIATGNQPQHF
v_gene: TRBV28; j_gene: TRBJ1-2; CDR3aa: CASSLDNLYGYTF
v_gene: TRBV5-6; j_gene: TRBJ2-1; CDR3aa: CASSLDKPEQFF
v_gene: TRBV18; j_gene: TRBJ2-7; CDR3aa: CASSLGAGTGGYEQYF
v_gene: TRBV4-3; j_gene: TRBJ1-2; CDR3aa: CASSQVQGIYGYTF
v_gene: TRBV7-2; j_gene: TRBJ1-2; CDR3aa: CASSSSRDRVYGYTF
v_gene: TRBV18; j_gene: TRBJ2-7; CDR3aa: CASSPGDDRAIYEQYF
v_gene: TRBV27; j_gene: TRBJ2-7; CDR3aa: CASSLGGSSYEQYF
v_gene: TRBV28; j_gene: TRBJ2-3; CDR3aa: CASSSAGGRMTDTQYF
v_gene: TRBV2; j_gene: TRBJ2-5; CDR3aa: CASRSNPGGTQYF
v_gene: TRBV5-1; j_gene: TRBJ2-7; CDR3aa: CASSWATGTGVNEQYF
v_gene: TRBV6-2/TRBV6-3; j_gene: TRBJ1-6; CDR3aa: CASRSTGSPLHF
v_gene: TRBV5-6; j_gene: TRBJ2-4; CDR3aa: CASSILTSGSAKNIQYF
v_gene: TRBV14; j_gene: TRBJ1-2; CDR3aa: CASSPAGGRYGYTF
v_gene: TRBV10-3; j_gene: TRBJ1-6; CDR3aa: CAISGGTGTSPLHF
v_gene: TRBV20-1; j_gene: TRBJ2-7; CDR3aa: CSASRSAGGSYEQYF
v_gene: TRBV12-3/TRBV12-4; j_gene: TRBJ2-7; CDR3aa: CASSFELGAGKQYF
v_gene: TRBV29-1; j_gene: TRBJ1-2; CDR3aa: CSVEKVTGANYGYTF
v_gene: TRBV29-1; j_gene: TRBJ2-1; CDR3aa: CSVPSTEQFF
v_gene: TRBV28; j_gene: TRBJ2-1; CDR3aa: CASSLPTSGSPEQFF
v_gene: TRBV7-2; j_gene: TRBJ2-3; CDR3aa: CASSLVSGSTDTQYF
v_gene: TRBV7-2; j_gene: TRBJ2-1; CDR3aa: CASSQDISYNEQFF
v_gene: TRBV7-2; j_gene: TRBJ2-3; CDR3aa: CASSSFTGGLDTQYF
v_gene: TRBV4-3; j_gene: TRBJ1-5; CDR3aa: CASSQDPSNQPQHF
v_gene: TRBV18; j_gene: TRBJ1-4; CDR3aa: CASSPLRTSPNEKLFF
v_gene: TRBV19; j_gene: TRBJ2-7; CDR3aa: CASSIDRGRNEQYF
v_gene: TRBV5-1; j_gene: TRBJ2-7; CDR3aa: CASSLGLAGANTYEQYF
v_gene: TRBV25-1; j_gene: TRBJ1-5; CDR3aa: CASSERPGQSNQPQHF
v_gene: TRBV24-1; j_gene: TRBJ2-1; CDR3aa: CATSDRTGGSYNEQFF
v_gene: TRBV21-1; j_gene: TRBJ2-5; CDR3aa: CASSKSTSMIETQYF
v_gene: TRBV10-3; j_gene: TRBJ2-5; CDR3aa: CAISEGRGAQETQYF
v_gene: TRBV12-3/TRBV12-4; j_gene: TRBJ2-1; CDR3aa: CASSFHVINSYNEQIF
v_gene: TRBV28; j_gene: TRBJ2-1; CDR3aa: CASSFPQVYNEQFF
v_gene: TRBV5-6; j_gene: TRBJ2-1; CDR3aa: CASHGLAGNEQFF
v_gene: TRBV28; j_gene: TRBJ1-4; CDR3aa: CASSLFPATNEKLFFF
v_gene: TRBV5-1; j_gene: TRBJ1-2; CDR3aa: CASSADREGGYTF
v_gene: TRBV7-2; j_gene: TRBJ2-1; CDR3aa: CASSRLAGAGNEQFF
v_gene: TRBV25-1; j_gene: TRBJ1-4; CDR3aa: CASSSTGGTNEKLFF
v_gene: TRBV30; j_gene: TRBJ2-3; CDR3aa: CASNRGRTDTQYF